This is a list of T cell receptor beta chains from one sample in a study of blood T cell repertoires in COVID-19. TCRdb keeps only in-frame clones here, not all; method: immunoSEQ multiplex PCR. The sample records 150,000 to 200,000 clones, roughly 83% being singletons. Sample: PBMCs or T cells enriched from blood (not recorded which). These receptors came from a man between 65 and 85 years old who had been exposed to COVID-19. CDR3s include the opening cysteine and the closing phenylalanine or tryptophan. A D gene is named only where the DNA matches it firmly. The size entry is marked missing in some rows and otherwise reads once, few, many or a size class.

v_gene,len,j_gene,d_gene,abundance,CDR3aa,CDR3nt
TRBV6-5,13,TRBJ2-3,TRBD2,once,CASVAGGPDTQYF,TGTGCCTCGGTAGCGGGAGGGCCGGATACGCAGTATTTT
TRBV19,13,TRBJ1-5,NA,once,CASSMAPGQPQHF,TGTGCCAGTAGTATGGCCCCTGGTCAGCCCCAGCATTTT
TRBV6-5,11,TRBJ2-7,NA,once,CASADNYEQYF,TGTGCCAGCGCCGACAACTACGAGCAGTACTTC
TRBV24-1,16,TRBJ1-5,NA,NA,CATSDRSGEGFQPQHF,TGTGCCACCAGTGATAGGTCGGGGGAGGGTTTTCAGCCCCAGCATTTT
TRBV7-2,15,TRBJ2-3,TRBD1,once,CASSFGQGVTDTQYF,TGTGCCAGCAGCTTCGGACAGGGGGTGACAGATACGCAGTATTTT
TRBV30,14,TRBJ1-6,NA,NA,CAWSDGQGRSPLHF,TGTGCCTGGAGTGACGGGCAGGGAAGATCACCCCTCCACTTT
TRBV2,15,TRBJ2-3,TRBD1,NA,CASSENRGQADTQYF,TGTGCCAGCAGTGAAAACAGGGGGCAGGCAGATACGCAGTATTTT
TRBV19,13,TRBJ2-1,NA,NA,CASVKRVYNEQFF,TGTGCCAGTGTCAAGAGGGTCTACAATGAGCAGTTCTTC
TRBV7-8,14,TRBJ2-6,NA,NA,CASSFNSGANVLTF,TGTGCCAGCAGCTTCAACTCTGGGGCCAACGTCCTGACTTTC
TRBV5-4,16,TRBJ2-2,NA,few,CASSFGGQGGTGELFF,TGTGCCAGCAGCTTCGGAGGACAGGGAGGGACCGGGGAGCTGTTTTTT
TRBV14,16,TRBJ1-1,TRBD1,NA,CASSGAWTGTNTEAFF,TGTGCCAGCAGCGGGGCGTGGACAGGGACGAACACTGAAGCTTTCTTT
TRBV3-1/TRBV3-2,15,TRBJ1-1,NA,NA,CASSQWDIRDTEAFF,TGTGCCAGCAGCCAATGGGACATCCGGGACACTGAAGCTTTCTTT
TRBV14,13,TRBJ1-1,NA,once,CASSQWEGTEAFF,TGTGCCAGCAGCCAATGGGAGGGGACTGAAGCTTTCTTT
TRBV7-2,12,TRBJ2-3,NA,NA,CASSLSTDTQYF,TGTGCCAGCAGTCTAAGCACAGATACGCAGTATTTT
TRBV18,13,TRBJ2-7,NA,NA,CASSLSDVYEQYF,TGTGCCAGCTCTCTGAGCGACGTCTACGAGCAGTACTTC
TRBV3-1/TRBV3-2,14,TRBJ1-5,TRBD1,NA,CASSQDLGGQPQHF,TGTGCCAGCAGCCAAGATCTAGGGGGCCAGCCCCAGCATTTT
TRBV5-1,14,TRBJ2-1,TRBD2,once,CASSDSGGRNEQFF,TGCGCCAGCAGTGACAGCGGGGGACGGAATGAGCAGTTCTTC
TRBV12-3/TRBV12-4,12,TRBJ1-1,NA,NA,CASKTSPSEAFF,TGTGCCAGCAAGACCAGCCCTAGTGAAGCTTTCTTT
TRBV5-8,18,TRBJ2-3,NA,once,CASSPSSQLTEGTDTQYF,TGTGCCAGCAGTCCGTCCTCGCAATTAACTGAGGGTACAGATACGCAGTATTTT
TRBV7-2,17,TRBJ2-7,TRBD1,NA,CASSLGGPGQGAYEQYF,TGTGCCAGCAGCTTAGGGGGTCCGGGACAGGGGGCCTACGAGCAGTACTTC
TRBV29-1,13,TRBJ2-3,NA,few,CSVSPLEYGTQYF,TGCAGCGTTTCGCCACTTGAGTACGGTACGCAGTATTTT
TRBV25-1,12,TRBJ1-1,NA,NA,CASSFGGTEAFF,TGTGCCAGCAGCTTCGGAGGAACTGAAGCTTTCTTT
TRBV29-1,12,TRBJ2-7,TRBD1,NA,CSVGQGRYEQYF,TGCAGCGTTGGACAGGGTCGTTACGAGCAGTACTTC
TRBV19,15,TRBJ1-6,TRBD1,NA,CASSTGQGINSPLHF,TGTGCCAGTAGTACCGGACAGGGGATTAATTCACCCCTCCACTTT
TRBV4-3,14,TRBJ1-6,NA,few,CASSPTKGFTPLHF,TGCGCCAGCAGCCCCACTAAGGGGTTCACCCCCCTCCACTTT
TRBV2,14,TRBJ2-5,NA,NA,CASSERTAGGTQYF,TGTGCCAGCAGTGAACGGACTGCAGGAGGGACCCAGTACTTC